A selection of T cell receptor beta chains follows, all from one sample in a study of blood T cell repertoires in COVID-19. Clones were sequenced by immunoSEQ multiplex PCR, and TCRdb holds only the in-frame ones, with some missing. The sample has 290,000 or so clones, about 93% seen once. Input material: PBMCs or T cells enriched from blood (not recorded which). The receptors come from a woman aged 25 to 39 who had recovered from COVID-19. CDR3s include the opening cysteine and the closing phenylalanine or tryptophan. A D gene is named only where the DNA matches it firmly. Clone size, where shown, is once, few, many, or a class for clones that have expanded.

d_call,j_call,clone_size,v_call,cdr3_nt,cdr3_aa
-,TRBJ1-2,-,TRBV30,TGTGCCTGGAGTGGGACTGGCAATAACTATGGCTACACCTTC,CAWSGTGNNYGYTF
TRBD2,TRBJ2-3,-,TRBV25-1,TGTGCCAGCAGTGACCTAGCGGGAGGAGGTAATACGCAGTATTTT,CASSDLAGGGNTQYF
TRBD1,TRBJ1-1,-,TRBV28,TGTGCCAGCAGTCTCCCCGGGACAGGGCGTACTGAAGCTTTCTTT,CASSLPGTGRTEAFF
TRBD2,TRBJ2-1,-,TRBV18,TGTGCCAGCTCTCCGGGACTAGCGAGCAACAATGAGCAGTTCTTC,CASSPGLASNNEQFF
-,TRBJ2-5,-,TRBV24-1,TGTGCCACCAGTGATTCTTACAGGAGCCAAGAGACCCAGTACTTC,CATSDSYRSQETQYF
-,TRBJ1-1,-,TRBV27,TGTGCCAGCAGGCTACAGGTTAGGAACACTGAAGCTTTCTTT,CASRLQVRNTEAFF
TRBD2,TRBJ2-7,-,TRBV6-4,TGTGCCAGCAGTCTGACTAGCGGGAGCGCGCCCTACGAGCAGTACTTC,CASSLTSGSAPYEQYF
TRBD2,TRBJ2-1,-,TRBV29-1,TGCAGCCTTAAGAGTGGGAGGGCCAATGAGCAGTTCTTC,CSLKSGRANEQFF
TRBD1,TRBJ1-4,-,TRBV23-1,TGCGCCAGCAGTTCCTCGACAGGGACTAATGAAAAACTGTTTTTT,CASSSSTGTNEKLFF
-,TRBJ2-7,-,TRBV5-4,TGTGCCAGCAGCTTGCTAGGGGTCTACGAGCAGTACTTC,CASSLLGVYEQYF
-,TRBJ2-3,-,TRBV24-1,TGTGCCACCAGTGATTCCTTTAGCGGAGAGGCAGATACGCAGTATTTT,CATSDSFSGEADTQYF
-,TRBJ2-7,once,TRBV18,TGTGCCAGCTCCCCGGCCGGGAGACTTCCCTACGAGCAGTACTTC,CASSPAGRLPYEQYF
-,TRBJ2-7,-,TRBV6-5,TGTGCCAGCAGTTATCGGGCGGCTAGCGTGGACGAGCAGTACTTC,CASSYRAASVDEQYF
-,TRBJ2-2,-,TRBV21-1,TGTGCCAACAAGTCCTATATTGCCCACAGGGAGGGCCCCGGGGAGCTGTTTTTT,CANKSYIAHREGPGELFF
-,TRBJ1-1,-,TRBV28,TGTGCCAGCAGTTCCGGGGCAGGAGGGAAAACTGAAGCTTTCTTT,CASSSGAGGKTEAFF
TRBD2,TRBJ2-2,-,TRBV28,TGTGCCAGCAGTTTATCGGCGGGAGGGGCTCGGGAGCTGTTTTTT,CASSLSAGGARELFF
TRBD1,TRBJ2-3,-,TRBV18,TGTGCCAGCTCTCGACAGGGGAGCAGGCACCTTAATACGCAGTATTTT,CASSRQGSRHLNTQYF
-,TRBJ2-7,-,TRBV7-9,TGTGCCAGCAGCTTAGGGGTGACGACGAGGGAGCAGTACTTC,CASSLGVTTREQYF
TRBD2,TRBJ2-1,-,TRBV11-2,TGTGCCAGCAGCCTACGACTGACGGGAGGGAATAATGAGCAGTTCTTC,CASSLRLTGGNNEQFF
-,TRBJ2-1,-,TRBV27,TGTGCCAGCAGTTTACCCGGGAGCTCTTACAATGAGCAGTTCTTC,CASSLPGSSYNEQFF
-,TRBJ2-7,-,TRBV18,TGTGCCAGCTCACCATCTTCAACACACAACTACGAGCAGTACTTC,CASSPSSTHNYEQYF
-,TRBJ2-7,-,TRBV9,TGTGCCAGCAGCGCGACTAACGGGCACGAAGAGCAGTACTTC,CASSATNGHEEQYF
TRBD2,TRBJ2-1,-,TRBV15,TGTGCCACCAGCAGAGATAAAACTAGCGGATACAACAATGAGCAGTTCTTC,CATSRDKTSGYNNEQFF
-,TRBJ2-1,once,TRBV19,TGTGCCAGTAGTATAGACCCAGGGTTCGGCGATGAGCAGTTCTTC,CASSIDPGFGDEQFF
TRBD2,TRBJ2-1,once,TRBV27,TGTGCCAGCAGACTCCGGGACTACTCCTACAATGAGCAGTTCTTC,CASRLRDYSYNEQFF
TRBD2,TRBJ2-3,-,TRBV27,TGTGCCAGCAGTTTTCTAGCGGGAGTCAGAGATACGCAGTATTTT,CASSFLAGVRDTQYF
-,TRBJ1-5,few,TRBV6-2/TRBV6-3,TGTGCCAGCAGTTACCTCTCCCTATACGTCGGTCGGAGTCAGCCCCAGCATTTT,CASSYLSLYVGRSQPQHF
-,TRBJ2-7,-,TRBV2,TGTGCCAGCGGGCCCTACGAGCAGTACTTC,CASGPYEQYF
-,TRBJ1-5,-,TRBV19,TGTGCCAGTAGTATAGGGCAAGAACAGCCCCAGCATTTT,CASSIGQEQPQHF
TRBD1,TRBJ1-1,-,TRBV6-2/TRBV6-3,TGTGCCAGCAGTTACCGGACAGGGGGCACTGAAGCTTTCTTT,CASSYRTGGTEAFF
-,TRBJ1-1,-,TRBV15,TGTGCCACCAGCAGAGATAGCCAGGGCCGAGCTTTCTTT,CATSRDSQGRAFF
-,TRBJ2-3,once,TRBV24-1,TGTGCCACCAGTACAGGGTGGTCAGATACGCAGTATTTT,CATSTGWSDTQYF
TRBD2,TRBJ2-1,-,TRBV28,TGTGCCAGCAGCTCAGGGACTAGCAGAGATGGAAGCTCCTACAATGAGCAGTTCTTC,CASSSGTSRDGSSYNEQFF
TRBD2,TRBJ2-5,-,TRBV27,TGTGCCAGCAGTTTTCGGGACCCTGGACTAGCGGGAGGATCAGAGACCCAGTACTTC,CASSFRDPGLAGGSETQYF
-,TRBJ2-1,-,TRBV20-1,TGCAGTGCCAAGGAGGGTGAGCAGTTCTTC,CSAKEGEQFF
-,TRBJ1-6,once,TRBV28,TGTGCCAGCAGTTCCTGGACAGCGGGAGGAATGAGGAGGCCTTCACCCCTCCACTTT,CASSSWTAGGMRRPSPLHF
TRBD2,TRBJ2-2,-,TRBV24-1,TGTGCCACCAGTGAGGGAGGGAGATCCCTGAACACCGGGGAGCTGTTTTTT,CATSEGGRSLNTGELFF
-,TRBJ1-3,-,TRBV7-9,TGTGCCAGCAGCTTAGTGGATGAGGGCGGCGGAAACACCATATATTTT,CASSLVDEGGGNTIYF
TRBD1,TRBJ2-5,-,TRBV4-1,TGCGCCAGCAGCCCCGGGGACAGGGGGCAAGAGACCCAGTACTTC,CASSPGDRGQETQYF
TRBD1,TRBJ2-7,-,TRBV28,TGTGCCAGCAGCCCAAGACAGGGATACTCCTACGAGCAGTACTTC,CASSPRQGYSYEQYF
-,TRBJ2-7,-,TRBV28,TGTGCCAGCAGTTTAATGGAACTAGCCTACGAGCAGTACTTC,CASSLMELAYEQYF
TRBD2,TRBJ2-2,-,TRBV19,TGTGCCAGTACCTCCGGGACTAGCGGGAGGGGGGAGCTGTTTTTT,CASTSGTSGRGELFF
TRBD1,TRBJ1-2,once,TRBV10-3,TGTGCCATCAGTGATCCGACAGGGCATGTCTATGGCTACACCTTC,CAISDPTGHVYGYTF
-,TRBJ2-2,-,TRBV5-1,TGCGCCAGCAGCTCCGGGGTTGACACCGGGGAGCTGTTTTTT,CASSSGVDTGELFF
TRBD1,TRBJ1-2,-,TRBV27,TGTGCCAGCAGCACAGGGGGGCCCTATGGCTACACCTTC,CASSTGGPYGYTF
-,TRBJ2-5,-,TRBV20-1,TGCAGTGTCACGGGAGCAGAGACCCAGTACTTC,CSVTGAETQYF
TRBD1,TRBJ2-7,-,TRBV2,TGTGCCAGCAGCCGACAGGGGGCAAACTACGAGCAGTACTTC,CASSRQGANYEQYF
TRBD2,TRBJ2-1,-,TRBV7-9,TGTGCCAGCAGGTTTGGGACTAGCTACAATGAGCAGTTCTTC,CASRFGTSYNEQFF
TRBD1,TRBJ1-2,once,TRBV9,TGTGCCAGCAGCGTAGGGGACAGCCCCGACTATGGCTACACCTTC,CASSVGDSPDYGYTF
TRBD2,TRBJ2-3,-,TRBV24-1,TGTGCCACCAGTGAATCGACTAGCGGGAGCACAGATACGCAGTATTTT,CATSESTSGSTDTQYF
TRBD2,TRBJ2-2,-,TRBV7-3,TGTGCCAGCAGCTCACTTGGGACTATTAGTACCGGGGAGCTGTTTTTT,CASSSLGTISTGELFF
-,TRBJ1-6,-,TRBV18,TGTGCCAGCTCACCACGGGTCGTCAGGGGTGAGTTAAATTCACCCCTCCACTTT,CASSPRVVRGELNSPLHF
TRBD2,TRBJ2-1,-,TRBV27,TGTGCCAGCAGTTTACTAGCGGGAGATTGGGGTGAGCAGTTCTTC,CASSLLAGDWGEQFF
-,TRBJ2-2,-,TRBV2,TGTGCCAGCGCGAAAGACAGTAACACCGGGGAGCTGTTTTTT,CASAKDSNTGELFF